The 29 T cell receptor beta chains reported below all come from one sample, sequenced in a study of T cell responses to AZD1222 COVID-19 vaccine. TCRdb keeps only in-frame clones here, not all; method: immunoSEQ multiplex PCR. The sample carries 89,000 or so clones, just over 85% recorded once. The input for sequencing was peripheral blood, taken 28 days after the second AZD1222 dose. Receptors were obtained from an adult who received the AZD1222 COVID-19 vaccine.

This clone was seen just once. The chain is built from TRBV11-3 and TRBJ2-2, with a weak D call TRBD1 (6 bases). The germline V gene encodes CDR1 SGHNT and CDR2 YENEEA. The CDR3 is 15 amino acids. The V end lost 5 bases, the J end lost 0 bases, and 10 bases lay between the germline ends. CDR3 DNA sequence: TGTGCCAGCAGCGCCAGGGGAACGAACACCGGGGAGCTGTTTTTT. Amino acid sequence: CASSARGTNTGELFF.

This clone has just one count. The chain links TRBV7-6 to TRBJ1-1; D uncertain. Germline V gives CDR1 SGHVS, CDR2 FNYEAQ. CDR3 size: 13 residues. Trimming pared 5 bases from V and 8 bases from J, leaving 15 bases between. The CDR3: CASSTQVGQEAFF. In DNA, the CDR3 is TGTGCCAGCAGCACCCAGGTAGGCCAGGAAGCTTTCTTT.

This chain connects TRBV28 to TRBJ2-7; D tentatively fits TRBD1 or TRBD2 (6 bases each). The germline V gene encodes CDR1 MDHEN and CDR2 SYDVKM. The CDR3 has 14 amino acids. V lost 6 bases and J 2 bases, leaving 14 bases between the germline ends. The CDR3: CASSRPGGPYEQYF. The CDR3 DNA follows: TGTGCCAGCAGCCGACCTGGGGGGCCCTACGAGCAGTACTTC.

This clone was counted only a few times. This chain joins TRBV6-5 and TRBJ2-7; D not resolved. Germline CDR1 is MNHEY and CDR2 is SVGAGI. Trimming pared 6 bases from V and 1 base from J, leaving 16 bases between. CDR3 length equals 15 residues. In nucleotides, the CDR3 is TGTGCCAGCAGCCCCCGGGTACCCTGGTCCTACGAGCAGTACTTC. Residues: CASSPRVPWSYEQYF.

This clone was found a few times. The CDR3: CASSFGTDNSPLHF. DNA for the CDR3: TGTGCCAGCAGTTTTGGGACCGATAATTCACCCCTCCACTTT. The V gene is TRBV28, the J gene TRBJ1-6; D possibly corresponds to TRBD1 (5 bases). Trimming took 3 bases from V and 5 from J, leaving 8 bases between them. Germline values: CDR1 MDHEN, CDR2 SYDVKM. The CDR3 consists of 14 residues.

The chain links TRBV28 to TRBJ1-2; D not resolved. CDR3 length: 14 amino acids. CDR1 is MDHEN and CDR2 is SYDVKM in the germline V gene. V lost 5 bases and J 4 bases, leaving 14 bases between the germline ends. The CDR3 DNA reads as TGTGCCAGCAGTCCACCGGACGGATCCTATGGCTACACCTTC. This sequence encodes CASSPPDGSYGYTF.

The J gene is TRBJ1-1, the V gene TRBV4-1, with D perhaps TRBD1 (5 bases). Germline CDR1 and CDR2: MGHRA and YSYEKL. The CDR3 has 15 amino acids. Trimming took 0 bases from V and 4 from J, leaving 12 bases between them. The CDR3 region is CASSQEEGRGTEAFF. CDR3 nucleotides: TGCGCCAGCAGCCAAGAAGAGGGGAGGGGCACTGAAGCTTTCTTT.

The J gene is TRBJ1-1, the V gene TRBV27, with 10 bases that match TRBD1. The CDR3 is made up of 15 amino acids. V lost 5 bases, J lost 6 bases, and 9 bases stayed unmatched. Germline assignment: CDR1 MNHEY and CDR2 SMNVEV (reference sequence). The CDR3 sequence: CASSTTGQGPPEAFF. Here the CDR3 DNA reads TGTGCCAGCAGTACCACGGGACAGGGGCCCCCTGAAGCTTTCTTT.

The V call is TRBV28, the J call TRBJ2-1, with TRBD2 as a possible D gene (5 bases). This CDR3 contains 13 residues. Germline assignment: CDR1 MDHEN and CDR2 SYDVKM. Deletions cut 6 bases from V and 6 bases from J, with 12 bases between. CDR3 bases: TGTGCCAGCAGACAAGCCGGGGTCAATGAGCAGTTCTTC. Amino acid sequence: CASRQAGVNEQFF.

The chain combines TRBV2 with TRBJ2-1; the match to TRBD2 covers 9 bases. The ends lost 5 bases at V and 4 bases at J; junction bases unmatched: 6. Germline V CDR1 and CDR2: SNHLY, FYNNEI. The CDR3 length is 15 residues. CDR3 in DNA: TGTGCCAGCAGTAGGCGGGGGGGCCAATACAATGAGCAGTTCTTC. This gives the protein CASSRRGGQYNEQFF.

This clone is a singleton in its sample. CDR3 in DNA: TGTGCCAGCAGCCTCTTAAGGACGTTAGCGGGCGAGACCCAGTACTTC. Translated: CASSLLRTLAGETQYF. V usage is TRBV3-1 (or the pseudogene TRBV3-2) and J usage is TRBJ2-5, with 7 bases lining up with TRBD2. V was clipped by 4 bases and J by 5 bases; unmatched bases: 13. Looked up from germline, CDR1 is LGHDT and CDR2 is YNNKEL (reference sequence). This CDR3 has 16 residues.

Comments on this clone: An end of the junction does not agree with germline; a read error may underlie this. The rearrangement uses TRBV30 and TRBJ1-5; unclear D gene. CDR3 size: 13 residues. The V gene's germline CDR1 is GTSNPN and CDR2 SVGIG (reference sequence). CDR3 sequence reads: CAWSLESYGPKVF. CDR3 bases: TGTGCCTGGAGCCTCGAAAGCTACGGCCCAAAGGTATTT.

As DNA, the CDR3 is TGTGCCAGCAGCCCCCCACAGGACGGCTACGAGCAGTACTTC. Its translation: CASSPPQDGYEQYF. The genes are TRBV5-6 and TRBJ2-7, with a weak D call TRBD1 (5 bases). Germline V lookup: CDR1 SGHDT, CDR2 YYEEEE. This CDR3 comprises 14 residues. V was pared by 4 bases and J by 3 bases, with 14 bases between. Full variable domain (missing parts from reference TRBV5-6 and TRBJ2-7): DAGVTQSPTHLIKTRGQQVTLRCSPKSGHDTVSWYQQALGQGPQFIFQYYEEEERQRGNFPDRFSGHQFPNYSSELNVNALLLGDSALYLCASSPPQDGYEQYFGPGTRLTVT.

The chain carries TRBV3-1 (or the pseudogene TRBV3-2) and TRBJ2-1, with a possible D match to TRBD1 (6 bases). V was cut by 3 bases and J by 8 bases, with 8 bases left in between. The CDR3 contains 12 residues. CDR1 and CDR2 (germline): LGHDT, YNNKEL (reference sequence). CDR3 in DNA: TGTGCCAGCAGCCAGGGGGCGGATGAGCAGTTCTTC. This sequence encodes CASSQGADEQFF.

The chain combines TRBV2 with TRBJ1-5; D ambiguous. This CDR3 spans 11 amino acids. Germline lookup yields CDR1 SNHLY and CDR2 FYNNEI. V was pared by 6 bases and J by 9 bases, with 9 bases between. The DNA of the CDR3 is TGTGCCAGCAGCGAGGGCCCGCCCCAGCATTTT. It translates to CASSEGPPQHF.

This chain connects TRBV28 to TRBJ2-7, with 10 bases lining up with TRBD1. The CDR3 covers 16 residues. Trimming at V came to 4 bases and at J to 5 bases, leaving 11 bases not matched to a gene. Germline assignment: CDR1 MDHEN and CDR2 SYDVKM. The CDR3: CASSWTWDRGRDEQYF. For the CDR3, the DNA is TGTGCCAGCAGTTGGACCTGGGACAGGGGAAGGGACGAGCAGTACTTC.

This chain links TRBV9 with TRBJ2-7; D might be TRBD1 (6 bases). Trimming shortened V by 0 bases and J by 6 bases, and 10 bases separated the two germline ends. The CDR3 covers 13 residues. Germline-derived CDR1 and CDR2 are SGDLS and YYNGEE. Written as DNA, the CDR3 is TGTGCCAGCAGCGTAGCAGGGGCGGGCGAGCAGTACTTC. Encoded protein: CASSVAGAGEQYF.

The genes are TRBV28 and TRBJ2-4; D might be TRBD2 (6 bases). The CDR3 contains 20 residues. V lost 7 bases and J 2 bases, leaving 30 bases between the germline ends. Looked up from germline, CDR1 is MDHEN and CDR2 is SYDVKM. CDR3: CASTQWGGKTGATPKNIQYF. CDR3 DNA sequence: TGTGCCAGCACTCAATGGGGAGGCAAAACGGGTGCGACCCCCAAAAACATTCAGTACTTC.

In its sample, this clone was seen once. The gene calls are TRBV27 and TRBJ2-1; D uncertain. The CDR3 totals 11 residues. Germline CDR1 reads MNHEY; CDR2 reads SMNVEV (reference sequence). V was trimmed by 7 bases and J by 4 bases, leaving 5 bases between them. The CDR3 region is CASTRYNEQFF. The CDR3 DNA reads TGTGCCAGCACCAGATACAATGAGCAGTTCTTC.

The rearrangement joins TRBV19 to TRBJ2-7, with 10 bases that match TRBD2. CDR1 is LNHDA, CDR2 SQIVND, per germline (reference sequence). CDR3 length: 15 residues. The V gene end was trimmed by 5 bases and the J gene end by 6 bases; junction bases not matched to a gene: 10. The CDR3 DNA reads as TGTGCCAGTAGTCCGGCGCTAGCGGGGGAAATCGAGCAGTACTTC. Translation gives CASSPALAGEIEQYF.

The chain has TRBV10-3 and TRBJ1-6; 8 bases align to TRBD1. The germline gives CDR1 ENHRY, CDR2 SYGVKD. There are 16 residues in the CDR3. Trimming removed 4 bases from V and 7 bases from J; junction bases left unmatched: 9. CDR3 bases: TGTGCCATCAGTGGCCCTCTGACAGGGGTGAATTCACCCCTCCACTTT. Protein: CAISGPLTGVNSPLHF.

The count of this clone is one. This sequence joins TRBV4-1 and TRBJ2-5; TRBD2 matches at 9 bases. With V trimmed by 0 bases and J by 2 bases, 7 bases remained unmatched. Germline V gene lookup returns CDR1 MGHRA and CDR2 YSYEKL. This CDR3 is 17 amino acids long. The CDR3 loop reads CASSQDCAGGHQETQYF. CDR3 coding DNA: TGCGCCAGCAGCCAAGATTGCGCGGGAGGGCATCAAGAGACCCAGTACTTC.

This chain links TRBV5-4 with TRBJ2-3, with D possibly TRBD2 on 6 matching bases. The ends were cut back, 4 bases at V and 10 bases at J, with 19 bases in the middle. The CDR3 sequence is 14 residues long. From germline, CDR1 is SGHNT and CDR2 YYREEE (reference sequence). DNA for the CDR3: TGTGCCAGCAGCACCATGACGGGGGTCAGGGCGCAGTATTTT. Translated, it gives CASSTMTGVRAQYF. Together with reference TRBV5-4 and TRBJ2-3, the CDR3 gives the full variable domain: ETGVTQSPTHLIKTRGQQVTLRCSSQSGHNTVSWYQQALGQGPQFIFQYYREEENGRGNFPPRFSGLQFPNYSSELNVNALELDDSALYLCASSTMTGVRAQYFGPGTRLTVL.

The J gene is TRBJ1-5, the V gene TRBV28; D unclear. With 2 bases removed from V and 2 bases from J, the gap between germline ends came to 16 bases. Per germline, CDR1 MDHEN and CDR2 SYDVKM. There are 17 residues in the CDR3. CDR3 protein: CASSLTGGPRGNQPQHF. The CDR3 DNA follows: TGTGCCAGCAGTTTAACGGGCGGACCCCGCGGCAATCAGCCCCAGCATTTT.

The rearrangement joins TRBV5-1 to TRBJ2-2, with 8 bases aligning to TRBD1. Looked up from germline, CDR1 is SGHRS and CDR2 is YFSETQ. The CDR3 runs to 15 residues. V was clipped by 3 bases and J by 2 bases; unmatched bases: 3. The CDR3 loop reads CASSSTGANTGELFF. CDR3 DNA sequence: TGCGCCAGCAGCTCGACAGGGGCCAACACCGGGGAGCTGTTTTTT. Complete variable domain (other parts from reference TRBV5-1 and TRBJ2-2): KAGVTQTPRYLIKTRGQQVTLSCSPISGHRSVSWYQQTPGQGLQFLFEYFSETQRNKGNFPGRFSGRQFSNSRSEMNVSTLELGDSALYLCASSSTGANTGELFFGEGSRLTVL.

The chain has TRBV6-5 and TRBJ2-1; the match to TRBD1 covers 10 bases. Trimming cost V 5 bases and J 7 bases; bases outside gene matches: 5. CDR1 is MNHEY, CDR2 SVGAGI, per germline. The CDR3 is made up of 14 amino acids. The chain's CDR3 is CASSPDRGPNEQFF. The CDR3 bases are TGTGCCAGCAGTCCCGACAGGGGGCCTAATGAGCAGTTCTTC.

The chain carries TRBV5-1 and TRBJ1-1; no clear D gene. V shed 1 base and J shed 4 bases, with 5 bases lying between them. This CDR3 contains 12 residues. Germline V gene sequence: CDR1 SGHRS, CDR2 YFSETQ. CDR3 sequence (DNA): TGCGCCAGCAGCTTGTCTTTCACTGAAGCTTTCTTT. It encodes CASSLSFTEAFF.

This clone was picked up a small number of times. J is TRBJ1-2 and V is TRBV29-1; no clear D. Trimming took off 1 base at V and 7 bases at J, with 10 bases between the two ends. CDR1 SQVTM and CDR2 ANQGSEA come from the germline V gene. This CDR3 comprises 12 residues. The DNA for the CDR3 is TGCAGCGTTGAAGGCTCAGTGGGTGGCTACACCTTC. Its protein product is CSVEGSVGGYTF.

Here the CDR3 reads CASNPGGGYSNQPQHF. The CDR3 region has the DNA TGTGCCAGCAACCCGGGGGGTGGCTATAGCAATCAGCCCCAGCATTTT. V and J are TRBV5-8 and TRBJ1-5; the D gene is possibly TRBD1 (5 bases). The V gene's germline CDR1 is SGHTS and CDR2 YDEGEE. The CDR3 has 16 amino acids. Deletions cut 6 bases from V and 0 bases from J, with 16 bases between.